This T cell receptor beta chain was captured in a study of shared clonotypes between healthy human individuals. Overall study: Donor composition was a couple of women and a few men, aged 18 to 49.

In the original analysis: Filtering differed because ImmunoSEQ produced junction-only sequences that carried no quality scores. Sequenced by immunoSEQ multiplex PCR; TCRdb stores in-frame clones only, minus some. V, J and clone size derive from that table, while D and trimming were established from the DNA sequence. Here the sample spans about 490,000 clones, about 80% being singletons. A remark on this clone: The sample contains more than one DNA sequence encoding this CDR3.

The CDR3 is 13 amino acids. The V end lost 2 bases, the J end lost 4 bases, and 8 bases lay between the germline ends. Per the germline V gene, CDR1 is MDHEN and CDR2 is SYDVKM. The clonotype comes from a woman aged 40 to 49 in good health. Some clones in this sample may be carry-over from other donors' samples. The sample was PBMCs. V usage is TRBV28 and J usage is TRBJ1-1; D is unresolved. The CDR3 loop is CASSLRPTTEAFF. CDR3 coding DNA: TGTGCCAGCAGTTTAAGGCCGACCACTGAAGCTTTCTTT.